The rows below give T cell receptor beta chains drawn from one sample of a study of T cells in Graves' hyperthyroidism and ophthalmopathy. TCRdb re-analysed the multiplex PCR reads in MiXCR, keeping a single row per CDR3 protein. The table has some 770,000 distinct CDR3 sequences, about 17% seen once. Specimen: blood. Receptors originate from a young man with Graves' hyperthyroidism. Each CDR3 is given with its conserved first and last residue.

>TRBV5-1|15|TRBJ1-3
CASSSRTGRGNTIYF
>TRBV6-1|14|TRBJ1-1
CASSVDRTRPEAFF
>TRBV5-1|16|TRBJ2-1
CASSFSRDRGGDEQFF
>TRBV12-3/TRBV12-4|15|TRBJ2-5
CASTSGTGDGETQYF
>TRBV12-3/TRBV12-4|16|TRBJ2-4
CASSLGTGDLLDIQYF
>TRBV28|17|TRBJ1-5
CASRSTGTGAPNQPQHF
>TRBV2|14|TRBJ1-1
CASRGTQGGTEAFF
>TRBV15|12|TRBJ1-5
CATSRANQPQHF
>TRBV6-1|16|TRBJ2-7
CASRPRLAPDTYEQYF
>TRBV5-1|15|TRBJ2-7
CASSLLGGTNGEQYF
>TRBV5-6|15|TRBJ2-7
CASSLLRTRGREQYF
>TRBV5-1|15|TRBJ2-3
CASSAPGQATDTQYF
>TRBV20-1|14|TRBJ2-7
CSARTGLAGYEQYF
>TRBV6-1|14|TRBJ2-7
CASKLAGGPYEQYF
>TRBV4-3|17|TRBJ2-1
CASSQSVRLAGEYEQFF
>TRBV6-2/TRBV6-3|15|TRBJ2-2
CASSYWHVGTGELFF